Shown below are 29 T cell receptor beta chains from a single sample sequenced in a study of regulatory T cells in long-lasting Graves disease. Specified time point: newly diagnosed GD, antithyroid drugs for less than 3 months. The authors made the TCR library using RNA they extracted from PBMCs. Through Arm-PCR of CDR3 regions and iRepertoire HTBI primers, TCR beta libraries were built. TCRdb analysed the multiplex PCR reads with MiXCR anew, one entry per CDR3 protein. This table has 350,000 to 450,000 distinct CDR3 sequences, over 15% appearing once. These same records also appear under a second study, on T cells in Graves' hyperthyroidism and ophthalmopathy.

The sample was peripheral blood mononuclear cells (PBMCs), taken at new diagnosis, from a patient treated with antithyroid drugs. These TCRs come from a man in his forties with Graves disease.

This clonotype was counted a few times. The chain recombines TRBV6-1 with TRBJ2-2, with 7 positions matching TRBD2. Germline CDR1 and CDR2: MNHNS and SASEGT. V lost 1 base and J lost 4; bases outside the gene matches: 6. CDR3 length equals 16 residues. The CDR3 DNA reads TGTGCCAGCAGTGAAGTACGGGGGGAGGGCACCGGGGAGCTGTTTTTT. Protein sequence: CASSEVRGEGTGELFF.

This clonotype showed up many times. J is TRBJ2-5 and V is TRBV18; TRBD1 aligns across 7 bases. With V trimmed by 1 base and J by 3 bases, 5 bases remained unmatched. Germline V gene lookup returns CDR1 KGHSH and CDR2 LQKENI. This CDR3 region has 15 residues. CDR3 in DNA: TGTGCCAGCTCACCACGTGCCACAGGGGAAGAGACCCAGTACTTC. Its protein product is CASSPRATGEETQYF.

This clonotype was picked up a small number of times. The chain recombines TRBV14 with TRBJ2-3; tentatively, D is TRBD2 (6 bases). The CDR3 spans 15 residues. Germline V gene lookup returns CDR1 SGHDN and CDR2 FVKESK. Deletions cut 6 bases from V and 3 bases from J, with 16 bases between. The CDR3 region has the DNA TGTGCCAGCAGTACCTGGGGGGAGAGAACAGATACGCAGTATTTT. Encoded protein: CASSTWGERTDTQYF.

This clonotype was found many times. The chain couples TRBV28 to TRBJ2-5, with D hard to call. The CDR3 runs 14 residues. V lost 5 bases to trimming and J lost 2 bases, with 12 bases between them. Germline V gives CDR1 MDHEN, CDR2 SYDVKM. Here the CDR3 reads CASSSSTLQETQYF. The CDR3 coding sequence is TGTGCCAGCAGTAGCAGCACCTTACAAGAGACCCAGTACTTC.

The table lists this clonotype with many counts. CDR3 sequence: CASSGELFEAFF. The CDR3 DNA reads TGTGCCAGCAGTGGGGAACTCTTTGAAGCTTTCTTT. The V gene is TRBV2, the J gene TRBJ1-1; D is ambiguous. Trimming left V 4 bases short and J 7 bases short, with 10 bases between. Germline V gene sequence: CDR1 SNHLY, CDR2 FYNNEI. The CDR3 runs 12 residues.

Note on this clonotype: Being one base from a much bigger clone, this may be a read error. This chain uses TRBV7-2 with TRBJ2-3, with 12 bases matching TRBD2. The end of the DNA fits TRBJ2-7 better, so the J call may be wrong. This CDR3 is 15 amino acids long. Per the germline V gene, CDR1 is SGHTA and CDR2 is FQGNSA. The CDR3 DNA sequence: TGTGCCGGCAGCCCACGACTAGCGGGGGCCCTCGAGCAGTACTTC. It codes for CAGSPRLAGALEQYF.

The rearrangement links TRBV18 to TRBJ2-6, with D tentatively TRBD2 (6 bases). Between the trimmed V and J ends, which lost 2 bases and 0 bases, there was a span of 20 bases. Germline V lookup: CDR1 KGHSH, CDR2 LQKENI. The CDR3 length is 20 residues. The CDR3 sequence is CASSPEVRGRVISGANVLTF. CDR3 nucleotide sequence: TGTGCCAGCTCACCAGAGGTGCGGGGAAGGGTGATCTCTGGGGCCAACGTCCTGACTTTC.

This clonotype occurred a few times. J is TRBJ1-3 and V is TRBV20-1; D gene ambiguous. The germline V and J ends were trimmed by 3 bases and 2 bases, with 8 bases remaining between them. CDR3 length equals 13 residues. Germline V CDR1 and CDR2: DFQATT, SNEGSKA (reference sequence). The CDR3 nucleotides read TGCAGTGCTAGTAACGGGGCTGGAAACACCATATATTTT. It codes for CSASNGAGNTIYF.

The chain has TRBV5-1 and TRBJ2-1; weak D call: TRBD1 (6 bases). V dropped 5 bases and J dropped 0 bases, with 12 bases sitting between them. CDR3 length: 15 residues. Germline V gene data show CDR1 as SGHRS and CDR2 as YFSETQ. The CDR3 region is CASRPTGYSYNEQFF. As DNA, the CDR3 is TGCGCCAGCAGACCTACAGGGTACTCCTACAATGAGCAGTTCTTC.

There are many counts of this clonotype. The J gene is TRBJ2-2, the V gene TRBV18; D gene unclear. The CDR3 is 16 residues long. The germline gives CDR1 KGHSH, CDR2 LQKENI. V lost 2 bases and J 5 bases, leaving 15 bases between the germline ends. The CDR3 is CASSPGLLDRTGELFF. CDR3 coding DNA: TGTGCCAGCTCACCAGGTCTCCTCGACCGGACCGGGGAGCTGTTTTTT.

This clonotype was seen at least ten times. This chain joins TRBV5-4 and TRBJ2-7; D ambiguous. The ends were cut back, 0 bases at V and 4 bases at J, with 8 bases in the middle. Germline V lookup: CDR1 SGHNT, CDR2 YYREEE (reference sequence). The CDR3 has 13 residues. CDR3 sequence: CASSLEGKYEQYF. CDR3 sequence (DNA): TGTGCCAGCAGCTTGGAGGGAAAGTACGAGCAGTACTTC.

This clonotype came up many times. This chain links TRBV27 with TRBJ2-1; 9 positions match TRBD2. CDR3 length equals 15 residues. V was pared by 6 bases and J by 7 bases, with 10 bases of the junction left unmatched. Looked up from germline, CDR1 is MNHEY and CDR2 is SMNVEV (reference sequence). The CDR3: CASRIMGLAGNEQFF. The CDR3 DNA follows: TGTGCCAGCAGAATCATGGGGCTAGCGGGGAATGAGCAGTTCTTC.

The genes are TRBV2 and TRBJ1-2; 9 bases are shared with TRBD1. This CDR3 is 16 amino acids long. Germline V CDR1 and CDR2: SNHLY, FYNNEI. The trim removed 6 bases at V and 3 bases at J, leaving 11 bases unmatched. The CDR3 protein is CASSSGAQGAYYGYTF. The CDR3, as DNA: TGTGCCAGCAGCTCCGGAGCACAGGGGGCTTACTATGGCTACACCTTC. The complete variable domain, with remaining parts taken from reference TRBV2 and TRBJ1-2, reads EPEVTQTPSHQVTQMGQEVILRCVPISNHLYFYWYRQILGQKVEFLVSFYNNEISEKSEIFDDQFSVERPDGSNFTLKIRSTKLEDSAMYFCASSSGAQGAYYGYTFGSGTRLTVV.

This clonotype was counted between two and nine times. The chain uses TRBV4-1 and TRBJ2-7; 9 nucleotides agree with TRBD2. The CDR3 runs 15 residues. CDR1 and CDR2 from the germline V gene are MGHRA and YSYEKL. After removal of 3 bases from V and 3 bases from J, the junction contained 6 bases not matched to a gene. CDR3: CASSQPLAGLYEQYF. In DNA form, the CDR3 reads TGCGCCAGCAGCCAGCCACTAGCGGGTCTCTACGAGCAGTACTTC.

V is TRBV7-9 and J is TRBJ1-6; 9 nucleotides align to TRBD1. Germline CDR1 reads SEHNR; CDR2 reads FQNEAQ (reference sequence). This CDR3 is built from 15 residues. V trimming: 7 bases; J trimming: 8 bases; junction bases outside the gene matches: 9. The CDR3 DNA follows: TGTGCCAGCACCCGGGGACAGGGCCGGGATTCACCCCTCCACTTT. It encodes CASTRGQGRDSPLHF.

This chain connects TRBV20-1 to TRBJ1-2, with D unresolved. This CDR3 has 13 residues. Germline-derived CDR1 and CDR2 are DFQATT and SNEGSKA (reference sequence). V was trimmed by 6 bases and J by 2 bases, leaving 13 bases between them. This CDR3 is CSAIAAGNYGYTF. CDR3 DNA sequence: TGCAGTGCCATTGCGGCGGGAAACTATGGCTACACCTTC.

Comment on this clonotype: Being one base from a much bigger clone, this may be a read error. This chain uses TRBV5-1 with TRBJ1-1, with D perhaps matching TRBD1 (6 bases). Germline V CDR1 and CDR2: SGHRS, YFSETQ. The CDR3 loop spans 15 amino acids. CDR3 in amino acids: CASSLLGAVNTGAFF. The CDR3 DNA reads TGCGCCAGCAGCTTGCTGGGGGCCGTGAACACTGGAGCTTTCTTT.

V and J are TRBV4-3 and TRBJ2-1; TRBD2 matches 8 bases. The ends lost 4 bases at V and 9 bases at J; junction bases unmatched: 11. Germline lookup yields CDR1 LGHNA and CDR2 YSLEER. This CDR3 is 15 amino acids long. The CDR3 protein is CASSPTTSDWGEQFF. CDR3 sequence (DNA): TGCGCCAGCAGCCCCACGACTAGCGATTGGGGTGAGCAGTTCTTC.

This clonotype appeared many times. This rearrangement joins TRBV20-1 to TRBJ1-6; D remains ambiguous. From germline, CDR1 is DFQATT and CDR2 SNEGSKA (reference sequence). The V end was cut by 3 bases, the J end by 7 bases, with 4 bases between. This CDR3 comprises 11 residues. CDR3 nucleotides: TGCAGTGCTAGGGGGAATTCACCCCTCCACTTT. As protein: CSARGNSPLHF.

V and J are TRBV4-3 and TRBJ2-1; TRBD2 matches at 9 bases. V gave up 4 bases and J gave up 4 bases; unmatched junction bases: 5. This CDR3 region has 15 residues. Germline CDR1 and CDR2: LGHNA and YSLEER. Here the CDR3 DNA reads TGCGCCAGCAGCCTGGGACTAGCAGAATACAATGAGCAGTTCTTC. Its protein product is CASSLGLAEYNEQFF.

This clonotype has only one observation. V gene TRBV5-1 combines with J gene TRBJ2-3; 10 nucleotides match TRBD2. The germline gives CDR1 SGHRS, CDR2 YFSETQ. The CDR3 covers 19 residues. Trimming cost V 3 bases and J 5 bases; bases outside gene matches: 18. CDR3 amino acids: CASSSSASGGSGRGDTQYF. The CDR3 DNA reads TGCGCCAGCAGCTCTTCGGCTAGCGGGGGCTCCGGCCGTGGAGATACGCAGTATTTT.

This clonotype was recorded a few times. V and J are TRBV7-3 and TRBJ2-1; the D gene is possibly TRBD1 (5 bases). Trimming pared 1 base from V and 3 bases from J, leaving 10 bases between. The V gene's germline CDR1 is SGHTA and CDR2 FQGTGA. The CDR3 spans 15 residues. CDR3 residues: CASSLMGPGYNEQFF. CDR3 nucleotides: TGTGCCAGCAGCTTAATGGGGCCTGGCTACAATGAGCAGTTCTTC.

This clonotype was seen repeatedly, ten times or more. The gene calls are TRBV30 and TRBJ2-2; perhaps TRBD2 as D (5 bases). The germline V gene has CDR1 GTSNPN and CDR2 SVGIG (reference sequence). The CDR3 length is 13 residues. Trimming removed 2 bases from V and 4 bases from J, with 8 bases in between. The chain's CDR3 is CAWSTGSTGELFF. The CDR3 region has the DNA TGTGCCTGGAGTACGGGGAGCACCGGGGAGCTGTTTTTT.

As concerns this clonotype: A much larger clone differs from this one at a single base, so this may be a read error. V gene TRBV20-1 combines with J gene TRBJ1-1; D not certain. Germline V gene lookup returns CDR1 DFQATT and CDR2 SNEGSKA (reference sequence). The V end lost 7 bases, the J end lost 6 bases, and 12 bases lay between the germline ends. The CDR3 has 11 amino acids. The CDR3 loop reads CSVSKDAEAFF. In DNA form, the CDR3 reads TGCAGTGTGTCCAAGGACGCTGAAGCTTTCTTT.

This clonotype was detected ten times or more. The DNA for the CDR3 is TGTGCCAGCAGTGAAGAGGACAGTAGCTCCTACAATGAGCAGTTCTTC. It codes for CASSEEDSSSYNEQFF. The J gene is TRBJ2-1, the V gene TRBV25-1; possible D gene TRBD1, 6 bases. CDR3 size: 16 residues. Trimming left V 2 bases short and J 0 bases short, with 11 bases between. Germline loops: CDR1 MGHDK, CDR2 SYGVNS. The full variable domain, with the rest looked up from reference TRBV25-1 and TRBJ2-1, is EADIYQTPRYLVIGTGKKITLECSQTMGHDKMYWYQQDPGMELHLIHYSYGVNSTEKGDLSSESTVSRIRTEHFPLTLESARPSHTSQYLCASSEEDSSSYNEQFFGPGTRLTVL.

This clonotype was found many times. V is TRBV2 and J is TRBJ2-1; TRBD2 matches at 9 bases. Per the germline V gene, CDR1 is SNHLY and CDR2 is FYNNEI. V lost 5 bases to trimming and J lost 3 bases; unmatched junction nucleotides: 2. The CDR3 extends over 14 amino acids. The CDR3 region is CASSYSGGYNEQFF. The CDR3 nucleotides read TGTGCCAGCAGTTATAGCGGGGGCTACAATGAGCAGTTCTTC. Filled out from reference TRBV2 and TRBJ2-1, the complete variable domain reads EPEVTQTPSHQVTQMGQEVILRCVPISNHLYFYWYRQILGQKVEFLVSFYNNEISEKSEIFDDQFSVERPDGSNFTLKIRSTKLEDSAMYFCASSYSGGYNEQFFGPGTRLTVL.

At least ten counts were recorded for this clonotype. V usage is TRBV24-1 and J usage is TRBJ2-2; TRBD2 is a possible D gene (6 bases). CDR1 and CDR2 (germline): KGHDR, SFDVKD. Trimming pared 1 base from V and 2 bases from J, leaving 10 bases between. CDR3 size: 16 residues. CDR3 DNA: TGTGCCACCAGTGATTTTCGGGGGACCAACACCGGGGAGCTGTTTTTT. Translating it yields CATSDFRGTNTGELFF.

To note about this clonotype: One junction end does not reproduce the germline sequence, and a read error may be involved. The V and J genes are TRBV7-9 and TRBJ2-1; 9 bases fit TRBD2. The CDR3 covers 16 residues. Germline CDR1 SEHNR, CDR2 FQNEAQ (reference sequence). The CDR3 DNA follows: TGTGCCAGCAACTTAGCATCTAGCGGGGCCTACAATGAGCAGTTCTTC. This sequence encodes CASNLASSGAYNEQFF.

This clonotype was observed many times. The V and J genes are TRBV18 and TRBJ2-3; TRBD2 aligns across 8 bases. The CDR3 spans 15 residues. From germline, CDR1 is KGHSH and CDR2 LQKENI. V lost 3 bases to trimming and J lost 3 bases; unmatched junction nucleotides: 5. CDR3 bases: TGTGCCAGCTCACCGGTAGCGGGGTCTACAGATACGCAGTATTTT. Amino acid sequence: CASSPVAGSTDTQYF.